This T cell receptor (beta chain) emerged from a study of blood T cell repertoires in COVID-19. There are 12 residues in the CDR3. The germline V gene encodes CDR1 SGHDN and CDR2 FVKESK. V was cut by 4 bases and J by 12 bases, with 13 bases left in between. TCRdb keeps only in-frame clones here, not all; method: immunoSEQ multiplex PCR. This table holds about 75,000 clones, roughly 70% found once. The sequenced sample was peripheral blood. The sequence was collected from a human donor with acute or convalescent COVID-19. The donor label of this sample is uncertain. The chain recombines TRBV14 with TRBJ2-1; D is unclear. The CDR3 DNA reads TGTGCCAGCAGCCGCTCGACTCGTTCGCAGTTCTTC. The encoded protein is CASSRSTRSQFF.